These 17 T cell receptor beta chains were sequenced from one sample in a study of cytomegalovirus exposure and HLA in healthy donors. The study ran its PCR with 60 Vbeta and 13 Jbeta primers. TCRdb keeps only in-frame clones here, not all; method: immunoSEQ multiplex PCR. The sample carries 150,000 to 200,000 clones, more than 85% recorded once. Specimen: PBMCs. The receptors derive from a woman aged 18-29 years in good health and CMV-seronegative.

The chain joins TRBV7-6 to TRBJ2-3; 10 bases align to TRBD1. This CDR3 region has 16 residues. Trimming cost V 5 bases and J 5 bases; bases outside gene matches: 10. CDR1 and CDR2 from the germline V gene are SGHVS and FNYEAQ. CDR3 coding DNA: TGTGCCAGCAGCCAGGAGCCGGACAGGGGGAGAGATACGCAGTATTTT. Translated: CASSQEPDRGRDTQYF.

The chain is built from TRBV30 and TRBJ1-5, with 7 bases aligning to TRBD1. Germline lookup yields CDR1 GTSNPN and CDR2 SVGIG (reference sequence). V was clipped by 0 bases and J by 7 bases; unmatched bases: 3. CDR3 length: 13 residues. CDR3 residues: CAWSVGGGQPQHF. Here the CDR3 DNA reads TGTGCCTGGAGTGTAGGAGGGGGCCAGCCCCAGCATTTT.

This clone was observed a single time. The rearrangement uses TRBV7-2 and TRBJ1-5; D is ambiguous. Trimming pared 3 bases from V and 6 bases from J, leaving 18 bases between. Germline values: CDR1 SGHTA, CDR2 FQGNSA. This CDR3 comprises 16 residues. CDR3 coding DNA: TGTGCCAGCAGCTTTGTTCAAATCACAGAATCTCAGCCCCAGCATTTT. Amino acids: CASSFVQITESQPQHF.

This clone was recorded once. V and J are TRBV4-3 and TRBJ2-1; 11 bases map to TRBD2. Trimming cost V 3 bases and J 4 bases; bases outside gene matches: 5. Germline-derived CDR1 and CDR2 are LGHNA and YSLEER. The CDR3 sequence is 16 residues long. The CDR3 region has the DNA TGCGCCAGCAGCCAGTCCGGGACTAGCGGTTACAATGAGCAGTTCTTC. Translated: CASSQSGTSGYNEQFF.

This chain's CDR3 is CATSKGPYEQYF. The DNA for the CDR3 is TGTGCCACCAGCAAGGGGCCCTACGAGCAGTACTTC. The V gene is TRBV15, the J gene TRBJ2-7; D possibly corresponds to TRBD1 (5 bases). The CDR3 sequence is 12 residues long. The germline V gene has CDR1 LNHNV and CDR2 YYDKDF (reference sequence). The V end lost 4 bases, the J end lost 2 bases, and 6 bases lay between the germline ends.

V is TRBV2 and J is TRBJ1-5; no definite D call. Germline lookup yields CDR1 SNHLY and CDR2 FYNNEI. The germline V and J ends were trimmed by 6 bases and 4 bases, with 13 bases remaining between them. The CDR3 sequence is 14 residues long. The CDR3 nucleotides read TGTGCCAGCAGGGTCCCCGGGAATAATCAGCCCCAGCATTTT. This translates into CASRVPGNNQPQHF. Complete variable domain (other parts from reference TRBV2 and TRBJ1-5): EPEVTQTPSHQVTQMGQEVILRCVPISNHLYFYWYRQILGQKVEFLVSFYNNEISEKSEIFDDQFSVERPDGSNFTLKIRSTKLEDSAMYFCASRVPGNNQPQHFGDGTRLSIL.

The J gene is TRBJ1-5, the V gene TRBV27, with 9 bases that match TRBD1. The CDR3 sequence is 15 residues long. Per the germline V gene, CDR1 is MNHEY and CDR2 is SMNVEV (reference sequence). V trimming: 6 bases; J trimming: 1 base; junction bases outside the gene matches: 4. DNA of the CDR3: TGTGCCAGCAGGGCCGGGACAGGGAGCAATCAGCCCCAGCATTTT. This encodes CASRAGTGSNQPQHF.

A note on this clone: The same CDR3 can be traced to other DNA sequences in this sample. The rearrangement joins TRBV29-1 to TRBJ1-2; D is possibly TRBD1 (5 bases). The CDR3 spans 11 residues. In germline, CDR1 is SQVTM, CDR2 ANQGSEA. Trimming shortened V by 4 bases and J by 5 bases, and 8 bases separated the two germline ends. CDR3: CSVGGGYGYTF. CDR3 nucleotides: TGCAGCGTTGGTGGGGGGTATGGCTACACCTTC. The full variable domain, with the rest looked up from reference TRBV29-1 and TRBJ1-2, is SAVISQKPSRDICQRGTSLTIQCQVDSQVTMMFWYRQQPGQSLTLIATANQGSEATYESGFVIDKFPISRPNLTFSTLTVSNMSPEDSSIYLCSVGGGYGYTFGSGTRLTVV.

The V call is TRBV4-2, the J call TRBJ1-2; D may be TRBD1 (6 bases). Germline assignment: CDR1 LGHNA and CDR2 YNFKEQ. This CDR3 has 15 residues. The ends were cut back, 3 bases at V and 6 bases at J, with 17 bases in the middle. The CDR3 reads CASSHLDRRYDGYTF. CDR3 DNA: TGTGCCAGCAGCCACCTCGACAGGCGATACGATGGCTACACCTTC.

A remark on this clone: Distinct nucleotide sequences in the sample also encode this CDR3. This chain joins TRBV29-1 and TRBJ2-6, with D possibly matching TRBD2 (5 bases). Germline V gene data show CDR1 as SQVTM and CDR2 as ANQGSEA. CDR3 length: 14 residues. V was clipped by 4 bases and J by 1 base, with 8 bases between them. This CDR3 is CSVGGPSGANVLTF. The CDR3 DNA reads TGCAGCGTTGGAGGGCCGTCTGGGGCCAACGTCCTGACTTTC.

V and J are TRBV7-2 and TRBJ2-3; a weak D match, TRBD2 (6 bases). The CDR3 is 16 amino acids. CDR1 is SGHTA and CDR2 is FQGNSA in the germline V gene. V was shortened by 2 bases and J by 4 bases, with 16 bases between the two germline ends. The CDR3 sequence: CASSLRRGSLADTQYF. The CDR3, as DNA: TGTGCCAGCAGCTTACGGAGGGGTTCACTGGCAGATACGCAGTATTTT.

The gene calls are TRBV5-4 and TRBJ2-2, with 9 positions matching TRBD2. CDR3 length: 18 residues. The junction had 11 bases not matched to a gene; V was cut back by 0 bases and J by 5 bases. Per the germline V gene, CDR1 is SGHNT and CDR2 is YYREEE (reference sequence). CDR3 nucleotide sequence: TGTGCCAGCAGCTTGGGAGGACTAGCGCCCTGGCAGACCGGGGAGCTGTTTTTT. Translating it yields CASSLGGLAPWQTGELFF.

The chain is built from TRBV28 and TRBJ1-6, with D hard to call. The CDR3 is 13 amino acids. Trimming left V 7 bases short and J 7 bases short, with 11 bases between. Germline V lookup: CDR1 MDHEN, CDR2 SYDVKM. The CDR3 sequence is CASTLSGNSPLHF. The CDR3 DNA follows: TGTGCCAGCACCCTTAGCGGGAATTCACCCCTCCACTTT.

This clone was observed a few times. CDR3 region: CASSLYETQYF. The CDR3 region has the DNA TGTGCCAGCAGCTTGTATGAGACCCAGTACTTC. The V call is TRBV5-6, the J call TRBJ2-5, with unresolved D. V lost 1 base and J lost 5, with 3 bases in between. The CDR3 runs to 11 residues. Germline V gene data show CDR1 as SGHDT and CDR2 as YYEEEE.

V and J are TRBV19 and TRBJ1-2; D is uncertain. V was clipped by 6 bases and J by 1 base, with 12 bases between them. Germline CDR1 and CDR2: LNHDA and SQIVND (reference sequence). The CDR3 sequence is 14 residues long. The CDR3 DNA reads TGTGCCAGTAGCCCGGGATCAATTAACTATGGCTACACCTTC. Its translation is CASSPGSINYGYTF.

V gene TRBV6-1 combines with J gene TRBJ1-3, with a weak D call TRBD1 (5 bases). This CDR3 is 15 amino acids long. Trimming pared 6 bases from V and 0 bases from J, leaving 12 bases between. Germline assignment: CDR1 MNHNS and CDR2 SASEGT. The CDR3 loop is CASSAAGGSGNTIYF. CDR3 nucleotide sequence: TGTGCCAGCAGCGCGGCGGGGGGCTCTGGAAACACCATATATTTT.

The chain joins TRBV29-1 to TRBJ2-5, with D possibly TRBD1 on 6 matching bases. The J call may be faulty, since TRBJ2-7 better matches the DNA end. The CDR3 length is 12 residues. The germline V gene encodes CDR1 SQVTM and CDR2 ANQGSEA. The CDR3 here is CSGAGTNYEQYF. As DNA, the CDR3 is TGCAGCGGCGCCGGGACAAACTACGAGCAGTACTTC.